This T cell receptor (beta chain) was sequenced for a study of T-cell memory formation after mild COVID-19. General study points: Mostly located in CM and EM were contracting CD4+ clones, with contracting CD8+ clones located in EMRA. Pre-infection memory already had some responding clones, implying cross-reactive memory joined.

In TCRdb, the 5' RACE reads were re-called with MiXCR into one record per CDR3 protein. The data contain about 430,000 distinct CDR3 sequences, 24% of them seen just once; the ten biggest clones take up about 8.7%. In germline, CDR1 is SGHKS, CDR2 YYEKEE (reference sequence). V was trimmed by 5 bases and J by 10 bases, leaving 18 bases between them. The CDR3 has 13 residues. This clonotype has more than one count but fewer than ten. Its antigen is currently unknown. The sequenced sample was PBMCs or a T cell subset sorted from them (not recorded which). This sequence was found in an adult woman who had mild COVID-19 (a few samples of this study predate the infection). Cell type and time point are not known. The genes are TRBV5-5 and TRBJ1-1, with a tentative D call TRBD1 (5 bases). CDR3 sequence (DNA): TGTGCCAGCAGTTTCCCTCAGGGAGTCGGAGCTTTCTTT. This gives the protein CASSFPQGVGAFF.